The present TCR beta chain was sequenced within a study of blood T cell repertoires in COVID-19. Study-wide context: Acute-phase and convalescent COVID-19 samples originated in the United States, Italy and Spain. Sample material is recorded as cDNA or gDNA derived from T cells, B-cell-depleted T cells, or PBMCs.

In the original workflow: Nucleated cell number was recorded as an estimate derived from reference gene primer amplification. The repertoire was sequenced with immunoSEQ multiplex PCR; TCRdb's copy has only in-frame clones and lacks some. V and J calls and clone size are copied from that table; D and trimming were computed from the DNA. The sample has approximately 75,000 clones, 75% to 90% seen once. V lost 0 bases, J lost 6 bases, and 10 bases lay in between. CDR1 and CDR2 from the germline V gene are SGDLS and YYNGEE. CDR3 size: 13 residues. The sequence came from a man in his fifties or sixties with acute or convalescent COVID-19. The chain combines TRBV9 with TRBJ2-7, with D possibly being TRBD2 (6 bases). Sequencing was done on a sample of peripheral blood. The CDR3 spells CASSVGRGREQYF. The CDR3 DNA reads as TGTGCCAGCAGCGTAGGGAGGGGCCGCGAGCAGTACTTC.